One T cell receptor (beta chain) is described in this entry. No antigen is known for it. Germline CDR1 reads SGHVS; CDR2 reads FNYEAQ. V lost 4 bases and J lost 5; bases outside the gene matches: 4. The CDR3 consists of 13 residues. The data were produced by immunoSEQ multiplex PCR, yet TCRdb's version contains in-frame clones alone and is incomplete. The sample has around 30,000 clones; 90% are singletons. This record belongs to a study of a mutant IDH1 vaccine in newly diagnosed glioma. Sample time point: week 11, during vaccination. Each vaccine dose was 300 ug of mutant IDH1 20-mer peptide, with topical imiquimod.

This TCR came from a young man with glioma. The chain combines TRBV7-6 with TRBJ2-5, with 7 nucleotides matching TRBD1. Source: PBMCs, taken from a glioma patient whose treatment included an IDH1 peptide vaccine. This CDR3 reads CASSWTGLETQYF. CDR3 sequence (DNA): TGTGCCAGCAGCTGGACAGGTTTGGAGACCCAGTACTTC.